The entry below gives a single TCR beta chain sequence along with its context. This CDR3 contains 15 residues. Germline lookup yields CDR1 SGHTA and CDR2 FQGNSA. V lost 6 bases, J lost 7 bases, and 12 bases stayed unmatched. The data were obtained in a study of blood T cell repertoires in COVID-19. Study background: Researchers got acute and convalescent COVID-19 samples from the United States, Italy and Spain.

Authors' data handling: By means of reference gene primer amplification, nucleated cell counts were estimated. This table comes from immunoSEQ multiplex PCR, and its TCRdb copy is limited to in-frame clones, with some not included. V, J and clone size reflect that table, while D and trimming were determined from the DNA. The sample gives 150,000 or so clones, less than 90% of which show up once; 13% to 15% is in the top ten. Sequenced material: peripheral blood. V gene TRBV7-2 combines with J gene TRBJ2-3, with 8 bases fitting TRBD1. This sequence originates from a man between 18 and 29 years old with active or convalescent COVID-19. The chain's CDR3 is CASSQRTGWDYTQYF. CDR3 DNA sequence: TGTGCCAGCAGTCAACGGACAGGGTGGGATTATACGCAGTATTTT.